This TCR beta chain originates from a study of blood T cell repertoires in COVID-19. Across the whole study: PBMCs, B-cell-depleted T cells, or T cells were the source of the cDNA or gDNA that made up the material.

Per the germline V gene, CDR1 is LNHDA and CDR2 is SQIVND (reference sequence). The CDR3 totals 17 residues. Unmatched junction bases numbered 13, after V lost 3 bases and J lost 6 bases. Authors' analysis steps: Using reference gene primer amplification, nucleated cell counts were estimated. Measured with immunoSEQ multiplex PCR; TCRdb has only the in-frame clones, and not every one. The DNA gave D and trimming, while V, J and clone size come from that table. The table records roughly 230,000 clones, approximately 84% of them present only once. The V call is TRBV19, the J call TRBJ1-2; 10 positions match TRBD1. Sequenced input: peripheral blood. The sequence was collected from a man in his fifties or sixties with active or convalescent COVID-19. Here the CDR3 DNA reads TGTGCCAGTAGTATGAATGAGGGGACAGGGGTTTGGCATGGCTACACCTTC. It is translated as CASSMNEGTGVWHGYTF.